The 28 T cell receptor beta chains below were found in one sample sequenced in a study of T cell responses to AZD1222 COVID-19 vaccine (dated by TCRdb to 2020 to 2023). Library construction relied on the immunoSEQ multiplex PCR assay. TCRdb stores this immuneACCESS table with in-frame sequences only. Part of the clones is absent; in the studies checked, under half of the shortfall reflects unresolved V genes, and no reason is known for the rest. A total of 84,000 or so clones appear in this sample, around 90% of them only once. Together, the top ten hold roughly 5% of the sample. The sample's time point, from its label and the paper: baseline before first vaccination. What this sample's treatment or condition label stands for: meningococcal conjugate vaccine given as trial control. The sample consisted of peripheral blood, taken on day 0 of MenACWY control vaccination. The receptors shown here come from an adult in good health.

V usage is TRBV19 and J usage is TRBJ2-2, with D hard to call. V was clipped by 6 bases and J by 2 bases, with 10 bases between them. Germline CDR1 is LNHDA and CDR2 is SQIVND (reference sequence). The CDR3 runs to 14 residues. The chain's CDR3 is CASRGLANTGELFF. CDR3 sequence (DNA): TGTGCCAGTAGGGGGTTAGCCAACACCGGGGAGCTGTTTTTT.

The rearrangement links TRBV4-3 to TRBJ1-4; no clear D. CDR3 length equals 15 residues. V was clipped by 0 bases and J by 0 bases, with 5 bases between them. Germline values: CDR1 LGHNA, CDR2 YSLEER. CDR3 DNA: TGCGCCAGCAGCCAAGATATTGCAACTAATGAAAAACTGTTTTTT. Translated, it gives CASSQDIATNEKLFF.

This chain joins TRBV3-1 (or the pseudogene TRBV3-2) and TRBJ1-2, with a tentative D call TRBD1 (6 bases). CDR3 length: 13 residues. CDR1 and CDR2 from the germline V gene are LGHDT and YNNKEL (reference sequence). V was clipped by 2 bases and J by 7 bases, with 11 bases between them. The DNA of the CDR3 is TGTGCCAGCAGCCAATCAGGGGAACCTGGCTACACCTTC. Amino acid sequence: CASSQSGEPGYTF.

This chain links TRBV6-1 with TRBJ1-5; D not resolved. The CDR3 spans 14 residues. Germline-derived CDR1 and CDR2 are MNHNS and SASEGT. V gave up 2 bases and J gave up 7 bases, with 12 bases separating them. CDR3 loop: CASSEIGEWQPQHF. The DNA of the CDR3 is TGTGCCAGCAGTGAAATTGGGGAATGGCAGCCCCAGCATTTT.

The genes are TRBV10-3 and TRBJ1-3; unclear D gene. The germline V and J ends were trimmed by 8 bases and 2 bases, with 10 bases remaining between them. The CDR3 is 13 amino acids. Germline lookup yields CDR1 ENHRY and CDR2 SYGVKD. The DNA of the CDR3 is TGTGCCATCGGGGTGTCCCCTGGAAACACCATATATTTT. Amino acids: CAIGVSPGNTIYF.

The V gene is TRBV5-1, the J gene TRBJ1-2; TRBD1 is a possible D gene (5 bases). Germline V gives CDR1 SGHRS, CDR2 YFSETQ. CDR3 length: 15 amino acids. With 0 bases removed from V and 4 bases from J, the gap between germline ends came to 13 bases. The CDR3 DNA is TGCGCCAGCAGCTTGGTGGCAGGGAAGGTCTATGGCTACACCTTC. Translating gives CASSLVAGKVYGYTF.

V gene TRBV29-1 combines with J gene TRBJ2-3; maybe TRBD1 (5 bases). CDR1 and CDR2 from the germline V gene are SQVTM and ANQGSEA. The length of the CDR3 is 12 residues. The V and J ends lost 4 bases and 4 bases respectively, with 9 bases between them. CDR3 residues: CSVGEGADTQYF. DNA for the CDR3: TGCAGCGTTGGAGAAGGGGCAGATACGCAGTATTTT.

J is TRBJ1-4 and V is TRBV7-2; D unresolved. CDR3 size: 14 residues. V gave up 4 bases and J gave up 2 bases, with 8 bases separating them. The germline gives CDR1 SGHTA, CDR2 FQGNSA. Written as DNA, the CDR3 is TGTGCCAGCAGCTCAGGACGGACTAATGAAAAACTGTTTTTT. Translating gives CASSSGRTNEKLFF.

This chain joins TRBV7-2 and TRBJ2-5, with 7 nucleotides matching TRBD2. Germline V CDR1 and CDR2: SGHTA, FQGNSA. V dropped 5 bases and J dropped 4; count of bases not matched to a gene: 7. The CDR3 has 14 amino acids. The CDR3 protein is CASSRGLGGETQYF. The CDR3 bases are TGTGCCAGCAGCCGTGGACTAGGTGGAGAGACCCAGTACTTC.

The CDR3 loop reads CASSQGLNTEAFF. The CDR3 region has the DNA TGTGCCAGCAGCCAAGGGTTGAACACTGAAGCTTTCTTT. The chain uses TRBV3-1 (or the pseudogene TRBV3-2) and TRBJ1-1; D is unclear. This CDR3 spans 13 amino acids. Germline values: CDR1 LGHDT, CDR2 YNNKEL (reference sequence). The ends were cut back, 1 base at V and 0 bases at J, with 3 bases in the middle.

Of note for this clone: Other DNA sequences in this specimen translate into the identical CDR3. This chain uses TRBV7-2 with TRBJ2-1; 7 bases fit TRBD2. Per germline, CDR1 SGHTA and CDR2 FQGNSA. Trimming cost V 5 bases and J 4 bases; bases outside gene matches: 8. The CDR3 spans 15 residues. Here the CDR3 reads CASSPRAGEYNEQFF. As DNA, the CDR3 is TGTGCCAGCAGCCCGAGGGCGGGGGAATACAATGAGCAGTTCTTC.

V is TRBV24-1 and J is TRBJ1-4; D is possibly TRBD1 (6 bases). Germline CDR1 KGHDR, CDR2 SFDVKD. V lost 3 bases, J lost 8 bases, and 18 bases lay in between. This CDR3 region has 16 residues. The CDR3, as DNA: TGTGCCACCAGTGATCCACAACCACAGGGTGGAGAAAAACTGTTTTTT. Its protein is CATSDPQPQGGEKLFF.

The V call is TRBV11-2, the J call TRBJ1-1; D is uncertain. Trimming took off 5 bases at V and 5 bases at J, with 15 bases between the two ends. Germline V gene data show CDR1 as SGHAT and CDR2 as FQNNGV. The CDR3 has 14 residues. CDR3: CASSPGPAWTEAFF. For the CDR3, the DNA is TGTGCCAGCAGCCCCGGACCGGCATGGACTGAAGCTTTCTTT.

The chain links TRBV6-5 to TRBJ2-3, with D possibly TRBD2 on 6 matching bases. The ends were cut back, 9 bases at V and 4 bases at J, with 11 bases in the middle. This CDR3 comprises 12 residues. Germline V gives CDR1 MNHEY, CDR2 SVGAGI. CDR3 protein: CASSRLADTQYF. The CDR3 DNA follows: TGTGCCAGTTCACGACTAGCAGATACGCAGTATTTT.

The chain links TRBV19 to TRBJ2-3; TRBD2 matches 12 bases. This CDR3 region has 15 residues. The V gene end was trimmed by 6 bases and the J gene end by 4 bases; junction bases not matched to a gene: 5. Germline CDR1 is LNHDA and CDR2 is SQIVND (reference sequence). The CDR3, as DNA: TGTGCCAGTAGCCCTAGCGGGGGGGCCTCAGATACGCAGTATTTT. It translates to CASSPSGGASDTQYF.

J is TRBJ2-5 and V is TRBV5-4; no clear D gene. Germline V CDR1 and CDR2: SGHNT, YYREEE (reference sequence). Trimming stripped 0 bases from V and 5 bases from J, with 5 bases between. The CDR3 consists of 12 residues. The CDR3 DNA reads as TGTGCCAGCAGCTTGGCCGGGGAGACCCAGTACTTC. Its translation is CASSLAGETQYF.

The chain carries TRBV29-1 and TRBJ2-1; TRBD1 or TRBD2 may be the D gene (7 bases each). The germline CDR1 and CDR2 sequences are SQVTM and ANQGSEA. Deletions cut 7 bases from V and 13 bases from J, with 23 bases between. This CDR3 is 13 amino acids long. The CDR3: CSGRQGGGQTQFF. CDR3 nucleotides: TGCAGCGGAAGACAGGGAGGGGGTCAAACACAGTTCTTC.

This chain uses TRBV6-2 or TRBV6-3 with TRBJ2-7; 10 bases line up with TRBD1. Germline V gene data show CDR1 as MNHEY and CDR2 as SVGEGT. V shed 6 bases, J shed 6 bases, and the junction held 8 bases outside the gene matches. The CDR3 runs 14 residues. CDR3 nucleotide sequence: TGTGCCAGCAGGTACGGGACAGGGGCCTCCGAGCAGTACTTC. This codes for CASRYGTGASEQYF.

This clone was counted a few times. The chain recombines TRBV10-3 with TRBJ1-5; 7 positions match TRBD1. CDR1 and CDR2 (germline): ENHRY, SYGVKD. V dropped 11 bases and J dropped 4; count of bases not matched to a gene: 8. CDR3 length: 13 amino acids. This chain's CDR3 is CASRGQANQPQHF. The CDR3 DNA reads as TGTGCCTCCCGCGGACAGGCAAATCAGCCCCAGCATTTT.

Only one count was recorded for this clone. The chain is built from TRBV2 and TRBJ2-3; 9 nucleotides match TRBD2. With V trimmed by 6 bases and J by 4 bases, 5 bases remained unmatched. CDR3 size: 14 residues. Germline CDR1 SNHLY, CDR2 FYNNEI. In DNA, the CDR3 is TGTGCCAGCAGCTTAAAGCGGGGGGCAGATACGCAGTATTTT. Translated, it gives CASSLKRGADTQYF.

This sequence joins TRBV18 and TRBJ2-2, with D unresolved. CDR1 is KGHSH and CDR2 is LQKENI in the germline V gene. The CDR3 spans 14 residues. V was trimmed by 1 base and J by 6 bases, leaving 9 bases between them. CDR3: CASSPLGVSGELFF. CDR3 coding DNA: TGTGCCAGCTCACCACTTGGTGTGTCCGGGGAGCTGTTTTTT.

DNA for the CDR3: TGTGCCAGCAGTTCTCAAGCCTCTGGGAATTCACCCCTCCACTTT. This codes for CASSSQASGNSPLHF. The chain is built from TRBV28 and TRBJ1-6; D is uncertain. This CDR3 region has 15 residues. V lost 4 bases to trimming and J lost 7 bases, with 14 bases between them. CDR1 is MDHEN, CDR2 SYDVKM, per germline.

A word on this clone: Additional DNA sequences in this sample encode the identical CDR3. The chain joins TRBV10-3 to TRBJ1-5; D ambiguous. V lost 0 bases and J 2 bases, leaving 8 bases between the germline ends. There are 15 residues in the CDR3. Germline V gene sequence: CDR1 ENHRY, CDR2 SYGVKD. DNA for the CDR3: TGTGCCATCAGTGAGTCGAGGCAGGGCAATCAGCCCCAGCATTTT. Encoded protein: CAISESRQGNQPQHF.

The V and J genes are TRBV2 and TRBJ2-1; either TRBD1 or TRBD2 may fit D (5 bases each). V was shortened by 7 bases and J by 1 base, with 14 bases between the two germline ends. This CDR3 contains 15 residues. From germline, CDR1 is SNHLY and CDR2 FYNNEI. The CDR3: CASTFQGGSYNEQFF. The CDR3 DNA reads TGTGCCAGCACTTTTCAGGGCGGGTCCTACAATGAGCAGTTCTTC. Based on the CDR3 plus reference TRBV2 and TRBJ2-1, the full variable domain is EPEVTQTPSHQVTQMGQEVILRCVPISNHLYFYWYRQILGQKVEFLVSFYNNEISEKSEIFDDQFSVERPDGSNFTLKIRSTKLEDSAMYFCASTFQGGSYNEQFFGPGTRLTVL.

The V call is TRBV10-3, the J call TRBJ2-2; TRBD1 aligns across 8 bases. CDR3 size: 14 residues. V lost 10 bases to trimming and J lost 4 bases; unmatched junction nucleotides: 8. Germline V CDR1 and CDR2: ENHRY, SYGVKD. CDR3 DNA sequence: TGTGCCAGCATCGCAGGGGGCTTCACCGGGGAGCTGTTTTTT. Encoded protein: CASIAGGFTGELFF.

The chain carries TRBV7-2 and TRBJ2-7; D possibly matches TRBD1 or TRBD2 (5 bases each). Trimming removed 3 bases from V and 3 bases from J, with 18 bases in between. The CDR3 has 16 amino acids. The germline gives CDR1 SGHTA, CDR2 FQGNSA. CDR3 amino acids: CASSLKGRIGNYEQYF. In DNA form, the CDR3 reads TGTGCCAGCAGCTTGAAGGGACGGATCGGAAACTACGAGCAGTACTTC. Full variable domain (rest looked up from reference TRBV7-2 and TRBJ2-7): GAGVSQSPSNKVTEKGKDVELRCDPISGHTALYWYRQSLGQGLEFLIYFQGNSAPDKSGLPSDRFSAERTGGSVSTLTIQRTQQEDSAVYLCASSLKGRIGNYEQYFGPGTRLTVT.

This chain links TRBV19 with TRBJ1-2, with TRBD1 identical over 12 bases. The CDR3 spans 15 residues. Germline V gene lookup returns CDR1 LNHDA and CDR2 SQIVND (reference sequence). V dropped 5 bases and J dropped 7; count of bases not matched to a gene: 8. The DNA for the CDR3 is TGTGCCAGTAGTCTATCCGGGACAGGGGGCCTTGGCTACACCTTC. Protein sequence: CASSLSGTGGLGYTF. Variable domain in full (rest from reference TRBV19 and TRBJ1-2): DGGITQSPKYLFRKEGQNVTLSCEQNLNHDAMYWYRQDPGQGLRLIYYSQIVNDFQKGDIAEGYSVSREKKESFPLTVTSAQKNPTAFYLCASSLSGTGGLGYTFGSGTRLTVV.

The chain combines TRBV7-2 with TRBJ2-6; TRBD1 matches at 7 bases. Germline V gene data show CDR1 as SGHTA and CDR2 as FQGNSA. This CDR3 region has 17 residues. The J segment lost 1 base and the V segment lost 2 bases, leaving 5 bases of the junction unmatched. CDR3 loop: CASSLWLTGSGANVLTF. For the CDR3, the DNA is TGTGCCAGCAGCTTATGGTTGACAGGGTCTGGGGCCAACGTCCTGACTTTC.